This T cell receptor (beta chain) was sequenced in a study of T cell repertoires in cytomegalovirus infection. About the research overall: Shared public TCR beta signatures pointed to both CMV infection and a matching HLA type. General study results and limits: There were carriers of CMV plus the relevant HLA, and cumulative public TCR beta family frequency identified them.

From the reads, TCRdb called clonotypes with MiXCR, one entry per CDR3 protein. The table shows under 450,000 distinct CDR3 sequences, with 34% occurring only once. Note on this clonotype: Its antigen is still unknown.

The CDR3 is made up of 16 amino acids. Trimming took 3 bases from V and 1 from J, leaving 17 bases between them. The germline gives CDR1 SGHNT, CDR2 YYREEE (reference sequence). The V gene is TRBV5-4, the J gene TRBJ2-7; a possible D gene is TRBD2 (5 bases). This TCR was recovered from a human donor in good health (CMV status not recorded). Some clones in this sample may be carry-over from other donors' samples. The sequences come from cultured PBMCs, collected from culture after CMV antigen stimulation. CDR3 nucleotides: TGTGCCAGCAGCTACATGGGTAGCGCAAGGTCCTACGAGCAGTACTTC. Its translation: CASSYMGSARSYEQYF.